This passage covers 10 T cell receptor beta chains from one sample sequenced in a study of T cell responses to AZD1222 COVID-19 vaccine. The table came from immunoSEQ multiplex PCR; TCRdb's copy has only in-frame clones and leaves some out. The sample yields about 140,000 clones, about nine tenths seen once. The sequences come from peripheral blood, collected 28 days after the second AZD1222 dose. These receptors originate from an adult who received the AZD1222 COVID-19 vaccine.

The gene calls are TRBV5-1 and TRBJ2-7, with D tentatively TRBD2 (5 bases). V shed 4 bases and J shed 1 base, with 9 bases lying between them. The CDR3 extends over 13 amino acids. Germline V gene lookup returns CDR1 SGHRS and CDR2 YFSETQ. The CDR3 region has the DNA TGCGCCAGCAGCGGACGGGAATCCTACGAGCAGTACTTC. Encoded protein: CASSGRESYEQYF.

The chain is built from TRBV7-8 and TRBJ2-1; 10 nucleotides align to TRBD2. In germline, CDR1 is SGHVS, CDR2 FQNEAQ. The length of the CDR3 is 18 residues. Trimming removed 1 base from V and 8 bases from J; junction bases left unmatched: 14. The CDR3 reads CASSLGGSGSGGVDEQFF. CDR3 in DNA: TGTGCCAGCAGCTTAGGCGGTAGCGGGAGCGGGGGGGTGGATGAGCAGTTCTTC.

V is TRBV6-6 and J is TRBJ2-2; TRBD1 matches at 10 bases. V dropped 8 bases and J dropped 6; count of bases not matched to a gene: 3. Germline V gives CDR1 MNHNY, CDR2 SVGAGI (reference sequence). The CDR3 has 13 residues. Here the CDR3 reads CASGTGEAGELFF. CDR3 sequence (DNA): TGTGCCAGCGGGACAGGGGAGGCCGGGGAGCTGTTTTTT.

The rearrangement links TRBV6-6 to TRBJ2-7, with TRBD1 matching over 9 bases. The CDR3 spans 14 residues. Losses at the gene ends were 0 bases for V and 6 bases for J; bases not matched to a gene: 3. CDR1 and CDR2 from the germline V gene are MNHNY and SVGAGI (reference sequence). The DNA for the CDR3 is TGTGCCAGCAGTTACTCCGGGACAGGGTCCGAGCAGTACTTC. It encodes CASSYSGTGSEQYF.

In nucleotides, the CDR3 is TGTGCCAGCTCCTATAATTCACCCCTCCACTTT. Residues: CASSYNSPLHF. This sequence joins TRBV3-1 (or the pseudogene TRBV3-2) and TRBJ1-6; D unresolved. Trimming stripped 8 bases from V and 1 base from J, with 0 bases between. Germline loops: CDR1 LGHDT, CDR2 YNNKEL (reference sequence). The CDR3 sequence is 11 residues long.

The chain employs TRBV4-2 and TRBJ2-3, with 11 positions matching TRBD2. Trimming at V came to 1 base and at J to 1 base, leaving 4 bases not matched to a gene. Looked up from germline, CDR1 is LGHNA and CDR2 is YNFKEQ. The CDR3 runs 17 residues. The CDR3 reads CASSQAELAGGTDTQYF. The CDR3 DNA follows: TGTGCCAGCAGCCAAGCCGAACTAGCGGGGGGCACAGATACGCAGTATTTT.

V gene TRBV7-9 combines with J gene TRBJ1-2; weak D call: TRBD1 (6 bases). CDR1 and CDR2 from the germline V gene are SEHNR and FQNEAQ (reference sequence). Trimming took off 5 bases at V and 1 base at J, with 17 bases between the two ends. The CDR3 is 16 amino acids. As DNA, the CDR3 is TGTGCCAGCAGCCCCCTGGGCAGGGGAGTTAACTATGGCTACACCTTC. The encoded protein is CASSPLGRGVNYGYTF. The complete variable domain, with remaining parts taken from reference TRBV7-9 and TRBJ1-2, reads DTGVSQNPRHKITKRGQNVTFRCDPISEHNRLYWYRQTLGQGPEFLTYFQNEAQLEKSRLLSDRFSAERPKGSFSTLEIQRTEQGDSAMYLCASSPLGRGVNYGYTFGSGTRLTVV.

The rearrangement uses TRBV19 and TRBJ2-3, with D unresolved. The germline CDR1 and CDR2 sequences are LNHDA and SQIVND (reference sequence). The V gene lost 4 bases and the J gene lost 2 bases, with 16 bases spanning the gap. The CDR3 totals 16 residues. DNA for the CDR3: TGTGCCAGTAGTACTCTAGTAGCACATCACACAGATACGCAGTATTTT. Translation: CASSTLVAHHTDTQYF.

The CDR3 loop reads CASSLDRGHEQYF. For the CDR3, the DNA is TGTGCCAGCAGCTTGGACAGGGGCCACGAGCAGTACTTC. V and J are TRBV28 and TRBJ2-7; 9 positions agree with TRBD1. Germline V gene lookup returns CDR1 MDHEN and CDR2 SYDVKM. This CDR3 contains 13 residues. V lost 6 bases to trimming and J lost 5 bases; unmatched junction nucleotides: 5.

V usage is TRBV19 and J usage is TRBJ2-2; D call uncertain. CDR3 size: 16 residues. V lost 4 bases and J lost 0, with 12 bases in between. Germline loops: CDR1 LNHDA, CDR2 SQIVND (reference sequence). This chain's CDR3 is CASSTATRTNTGELFF. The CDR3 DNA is TGTGCCAGTAGTACCGCGACACGGACGAACACCGGGGAGCTGTTTTTT.